Sequencing of this T cell receptor (beta chain) was carried out in a study of cytomegalovirus exposure and HLA in healthy donors. Use of 60 Vbeta and 13 Jbeta primers characterized the PCR. TCRdb's table, derived via immunoSEQ multiplex PCR, lists solely in-frame clones and lacks some. The repertoire holds about 140,000 clones, with over 70% as singletons. Germline CDR1 and CDR2: SGHVS and FNYEAQ. The CDR3 consists of 13 residues. The ends were cut back, 4 bases at V and 4 bases at J, with 9 bases in the middle. The source material was PBMCs. This chain joins TRBV7-6 and TRBJ2-3, with D possibly being TRBD1 (6 bases). The source is a male donor in good health and CMV-seronegative. The CDR3 DNA is TGTGCCAGCAGCTGGACAGTTTCAGATACGCAGTATTTT. Protein product: CASSWTVSDTQYF.